Many counts were recorded for the clone carrying this T cell receptor (beta chain). CDR1 and CDR2 from the germline V gene are SGHVS and FQNEAQ. The CDR3 runs 14 residues. Deletions cut 3 bases from V and 1 base from J, with 9 bases between. MiXCR, run by TCRdb on the RT-PCR reads, gives a single entry per CDR3 protein. The top ten hold over 10% of the sample, which has about 520,000 distinct CDR3 sequences, approximately 7.2% seen once. This sample was included in a study of response to subunit inactivated influenza vaccine. This sample comprised PBMCs from blood, obtained around 25 months after vaccination. This TCR came from a man aged 50 to 69 who received an inactivated influenza vaccine. J is TRBJ1-1 and V is TRBV7-8; no clear D gene. The CDR3: CASSFSHSNTEAFF. The CDR3 nucleotides are TGTGCCAGCAGCTTCTCCCATTCGAACACTGAAGCTTTCTTT. Together with reference TRBV7-8 and TRBJ1-1, the CDR3 gives the full variable domain: GAGVSQSPRYKVAKRGQDVALRCDPISGHVSLFWYQQALGQGPEFLTYFQNEAQLDKSGLPSDRFFAERPEGSVSTLKIQRTQQEDSAVYLCASSFSHSNTEAFFGQGTRLTVV.